The T cell receptor beta chain described here comes from a study of technical replicates of blood from a handful of donors. A note on this clone: Distinct nucleotide sequences in the sample also encode this CDR3.

This CDR3 is 14 amino acids long. V lost 3 bases to trimming and J lost 0 bases, with 6 bases between them. CDR1 and CDR2 (germline): MNHEY, SMNVEV (reference sequence). Data came from immunoSEQ multiplex PCR; TCRdb stores just in-frame clones and leaves some out. The sample records tens of thousands of clones, 90% to 95% being singletons. Specimen: PBMCs. The clonotype originates from a human donor in good health. Some clones in this sample may be carry-over from other donors' samples. The chain uses TRBV27 and TRBJ1-5; tentative D call: TRBD1 (5 bases). In DNA form, the CDR3 reads TGTGCCAGCAGTTTGGGGGGTAGCAATCAGCCCCAGCATTTT. Amino acid sequence: CASSLGGSNQPQHF.